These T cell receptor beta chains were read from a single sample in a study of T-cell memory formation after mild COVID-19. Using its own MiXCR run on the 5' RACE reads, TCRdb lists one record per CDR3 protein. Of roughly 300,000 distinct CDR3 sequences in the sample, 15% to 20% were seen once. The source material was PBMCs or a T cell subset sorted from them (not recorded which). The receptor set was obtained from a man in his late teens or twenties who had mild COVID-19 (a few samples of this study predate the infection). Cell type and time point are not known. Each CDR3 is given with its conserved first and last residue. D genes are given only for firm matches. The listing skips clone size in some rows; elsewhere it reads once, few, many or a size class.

CDR3 protein: CASSLVAGDPTRTQYF; CDR3 DNA: TGTGCCAGCAGCTTAGTCGCGGGGGATCCCACTCGTACGCAGTATTTT; clone size: few; V gene: TRBV7-2; J gene: TRBJ2-3; D gene: TRBD2
CDR3 protein: CAISEASRLRDGETQYF; CDR3 DNA: TGTGCCATCAGTGAAGCGAGCCGGCTCAGGGATGGAGAGACCCAGTACTTC; clone size: .; V gene: TRBV10-3; J gene: TRBJ2-5; D gene: .
CDR3 protein: CASTSQAVNQPQHF; CDR3 DNA: TGTGCCAGCACCTCACAGGCAGTCAATCAGCCCCAGCATTTT; clone size: .; V gene: TRBV12-3/TRBV12-4; J gene: TRBJ1-5; D gene: .
CDR3 protein: CASSRGMGVGETQYF; CDR3 DNA: TGTGCCAGCAGTAGAGGGATGGGCGTCGGGGAGACCCAGTACTTC; clone size: few; V gene: TRBV6-5; J gene: TRBJ2-5; D gene: .
CDR3 protein: CASGLGTINEQFF; CDR3 DNA: TGTGCTAGTGGTTTGGGGACTATAAATGAGCAGTTCTTC; clone size: few; V gene: TRBV12-5; J gene: TRBJ2-1; D gene: .
CDR3 protein: CASSFTGATGELFF; CDR3 DNA: TGTGCCAGCAGCTTTACGGGGGCGACCGGGGAGCTGTTTTTT; clone size: few; V gene: TRBV7-3; J gene: TRBJ2-2; D gene: .
CDR3 protein: CASSLHRGRNTGELFF; CDR3 DNA: TGTGCCAGCAGCCTCCACAGGGGGCGAAACACCGGGGAGCTGTTTTTT; clone size: few; V gene: TRBV7-8; J gene: TRBJ2-2; D gene: TRBD1
CDR3 protein: CASSLNRDTQYF; CDR3 DNA: TGCGCCAGCAGCTTGAATCGGGATACGCAGTATTTT; clone size: few; V gene: TRBV5-1; J gene: TRBJ2-3; D gene: .
CDR3 protein: CASSLAGIEQFF; CDR3 DNA: TGTGCCAGCAGTCTAGCGGGGATAGAGCAGTTCTTC; clone size: .; V gene: TRBV6-6; J gene: TRBJ2-1; D gene: TRBD2
CDR3 protein: CASSEQGSGELFF; CDR3 DNA: TGTGCCAGCAGTGAACAGGGGAGCGGGGAGCTGTTTTTT; clone size: many; V gene: TRBV25-1; J gene: TRBJ2-2; D gene: .
CDR3 protein: CASSLAHGDGTGELFF; CDR3 DNA: TGCGCCAGCAGCTTGGCCCACGGGGATGGCACCGGGGAGCTGTTTTTT; clone size: .; V gene: TRBV5-1; J gene: TRBJ2-2; D gene: .
CDR3 protein: CASSMAGDSYEQYF; CDR3 DNA: TGTGCCAGTAGTATGGCGGGGGACTCCTACGAGCAGTACTTC; clone size: .; V gene: TRBV19; J gene: TRBJ2-7; D gene: TRBD2
CDR3 protein: CASTGGAGANVLTF; CDR3 DNA: TGTGCCAGCACCGGAGGGGCTGGGGCCAACGTCCTGACTTTC; clone size: .; V gene: TRBV6-2/TRBV6-3; J gene: TRBJ2-6; D gene: .
CDR3 protein: CASSQEVGSGDTQYF; CDR3 DNA: TGCGCCAGCAGCCAAGAGGTCGGTTCGGGAGATACGCAGTATTTT; clone size: .; V gene: TRBV4-1; J gene: TRBJ2-3; D gene: .
CDR3 protein: CASGSAGEGEDTQYF; CDR3 DNA: TGTGCCAGCGGTTCAGCGGGGGAGGGGGAAGATACGCAGTATTTT; clone size: .; V gene: TRBV6-2/TRBV6-3; J gene: TRBJ2-3; D gene: TRBD2
CDR3 protein: CASSQVGFLAKNIQYF; CDR3 DNA: TGCGCCAGCAGCCAAGTCGGGTTCCTCGCCAAAAACATTCAGTACTTC; clone size: .; V gene: TRBV4-1; J gene: TRBJ2-4; D gene: .
CDR3 protein: CSALGGSRPRNQPQHF; CDR3 DNA: TGCAGTGCTTTGGGGGGGAGTCGACCTCGGAATCAGCCCCAGCATTTT; clone size: .; V gene: TRBV20-1; J gene: TRBJ1-5; D gene: .
CDR3 protein: CASGTYGIPYGYTF; CDR3 DNA: TGTGCCAGCGGGACTTACGGGATTCCTTATGGCTACACCTTC; clone size: .; V gene: TRBV27; J gene: TRBJ1-2; D gene: .
CDR3 protein: CASSPRDWGYEQYF; CDR3 DNA: TGTGCCAGCAGCCCCCGGGACTGGGGGTACGAGCAGTACTTC; clone size: .; V gene: TRBV6-5; J gene: TRBJ2-7; D gene: .
CDR3 protein: CASSLRDIAYEQYF; CDR3 DNA: TGCGCCAGCAGCCTGAGGGACATAGCCTACGAGCAGTACTTC; clone size: many; V gene: TRBV5-1; J gene: TRBJ2-7; D gene: .
CDR3 protein: CARRAGTSGILAKNIQYF; CDR3 DNA: TGCGCCAGGAGAGCCGGGACTAGCGGGATCCTAGCCAAAAACATTCAGTACTTC; clone size: .; V gene: TRBV5-1; J gene: TRBJ2-4; D gene: TRBD2
CDR3 protein: CASSEGPTETQYF; CDR3 DNA: TGCGCCAGCAGCGAGGGACCGACAGAGACCCAGTACTTC; clone size: .; V gene: TRBV5-1; J gene: TRBJ2-5; D gene: .
CDR3 protein: CASSSIQGAADTQYF; CDR3 DNA: TGTGCCAGCAGTTCGATACAGGGGGCGGCAGATACGCAGTATTTT; clone size: .; V gene: TRBV12-3/TRBV12-4; J gene: TRBJ2-3; D gene: TRBD1
CDR3 protein: CATSTGTVNEKLFF; CDR3 DNA: TGTGCCACCAGCACCGGGACGGTAAATGAAAAACTGTTTTTT; clone size: few; V gene: TRBV15; J gene: TRBJ1-4; D gene: .
CDR3 protein: CASRTLAGGKNEQFF; CDR3 DNA: TGTGCCAGCAGGACCCTAGCGGGGGGTAAGAATGAGCAGTTCTTC; clone size: .; V gene: TRBV11-2; J gene: TRBJ2-1; D gene: TRBD2
CDR3 protein: CASSYPSWEGQIPPQHF; CDR3 DNA: TGTGCCAGCAGTTACCCTTCATGGGAGGGTCAGATTCCGCCCCAGCATTTT; clone size: many; V gene: TRBV6-2/TRBV6-3; J gene: TRBJ1-5; D gene: .
CDR3 protein: CASSPIGTDTQPQHF; CDR3 DNA: TGTGCCAGCAGCCCCATCGGGACAGACACTCAGCCCCAGCATTTT; clone size: .; V gene: TRBV6-5; J gene: TRBJ1-5; D gene: TRBD1
CDR3 protein: CASSYAAAYEQYF; CDR3 DNA: TGTGCCAGCAGTTACGCGGCAGCCTACGAGCAGTACTTC; clone size: .; V gene: TRBV6-2/TRBV6-3; J gene: TRBJ2-7; D gene: .
CDR3 protein: CASSHILAGGLDTQYF; CDR3 DNA: TGCGCCAGCAGCCACATACTAGCGGGGGGGCTTGATACGCAGTATTTT; clone size: few; V gene: TRBV4-3; J gene: TRBJ2-3; D gene: TRBD2
CDR3 protein: CASSSFSLAATDTQYF; CDR3 DNA: TGCGCCAGCAGCAGCTTCTCACTAGCGGCGACAGATACGCAGTATTTT; clone size: many; V gene: TRBV5-1; J gene: TRBJ2-3; D gene: TRBD2
CDR3 protein: CASSWTTGGAYNEQFF; CDR3 DNA: TGTGCCAGCAGCTGGACGACAGGGGGCGCTTACAATGAGCAGTTCTTC; clone size: few; V gene: TRBV11-2; J gene: TRBJ2-1; D gene: TRBD1
CDR3 protein: CASSFRRDLQETQYF; CDR3 DNA: TGTGCCAGCAGCTTTCGGAGGGACCTTCAAGAGACCCAGTACTTC; clone size: few; V gene: TRBV7-9; J gene: TRBJ2-5; D gene: .
CDR3 protein: CASGDGQRAYGYTF; CDR3 DNA: TGTGCTAGTGGCGACGGACAGCGTGCCTATGGCTACACCTTC; clone size: few; V gene: TRBV12-5; J gene: TRBJ1-2; D gene: .
CDR3 protein: CASSSWSLGSTEAFF; CDR3 DNA: TGCGCCAGCAGCTCCTGGTCCTTGGGCTCCACTGAAGCTTTCTTT; clone size: .; V gene: TRBV5-1; J gene: TRBJ1-1; D gene: .
CDR3 protein: CASSLAGHLSGRGGYTF; CDR3 DNA: TGTGCCAGCAGCTTAGCGGGACACCTCTCGGGCCGCGGTGGCTACACCTTC; clone size: few; V gene: TRBV7-9; J gene: TRBJ1-2; D gene: .